This TCR beta chain was obtained from a study of blood T cell repertoires in COVID-19 (dated by TCRdb to about 2020). Broadly, across the study: Collaborator samples came from the United States, Italy and Spain and covered acute and convalescent phases of COVID-19. The dataset comprised deeply sampled blood TCRbeta repertoires from subjects exposed to, actively infected with, or recovered from COVID-19. A de-identified subject ID, COVID-19 status, age in years and sex were almost always included in the sample metadata. The repertoires were made available in a free public database intended to serve as a resource for research on the immune response to SARS-CoV-2. Where HLA class I and class II types were available, the types were taken from metadata supplied by the sample provider, not from assay-based typing. The prospective study material was composed of cDNA or gDNA derived from T cells, B-cell-depleted T cells, or PBMCs. Samples were obtained from the ongoing ImmuneRACE study (first 160 participants) and from about 1,300 subjects provided by 6 global collaborators.

Whole blood was collected in K2EDTA tubes by collaborating institutions according to the institutions' own protocols. Collaborator samples were shipped for TCRbeta analysis as frozen whole blood, isolated PBMCs, or DNA extracted from either sample type. TCRbeta CDR3 regions were amplified from genomic DNA using the immunoSEQ Assay, a bias-controlled multiplex PCR. The original methods were these. The number of nucleated cells in each sample was estimated by amplification of reference gene primers within the assay. To quantify the absolute abundance of each unique TCRbeta CDR3 rearrangement, sequence reads were collapsed and filtered. For each sample, productive Simpson clonality was calculated as the square root of Simpson's diversity index over productive rearrangements. Imported from immuneACCESS, the table was reduced by TCRdb to in-frame sequences with V and J called. These copies leave out some clones; in studies compared against another copy, an unresolved V gene accounts for under half, and the cause of the remainder is not known. V, J and clone size are those of that table, while D and trimming were read from the DNA. The sample table shows under 30,000 clones, and roughly 80% are seen once. The ten largest clones take up 8% to 10% of the sample.

Turning to this clone: The antigen it binds to is not known. Base qualities were left out, and no much larger clone turns up one base away.

Beyond this particular receptor, the publication reports: Clinical and demographic metadata were provided uncurated, with the amount varying by source and participant.

The receptor was isolated from a man older than 75 with active COVID-19. The sample was peripheral blood.

The CDR3 has the sequence CASSIAEQTYSNQPQHF. The DNA sequence reads TGTGCCAGTAGTATAGCGGAACAGACCTATAGCAATCAGCCCCAGCATTTT. The chain joins TRBV19 to TRBJ1-5, with no reliable assignment of the D segment. Reading from cysteine to phenylalanine, the CDR3 counts 17 amino acids. CDR3 DNA is the only sequence kept; it has 51 bases, read in frame from the first base. Trimming at the junction amounts to 1 base on V and 0 bases on J, and the germline ends lie 13 bases apart. The germline V gene encodes CDR1 LNHDA and CDR2 SQIVND (reference sequence).